These 20 T cell receptor beta chains originate from one sample sequenced in a study of cytomegalovirus exposure and HLA in healthy donors. This PCR relied on a set of 60 Vbeta primers and 13 Jbeta primers. Sequencing was performed with immunoSEQ multiplex PCR; in TCRdb, only in-frame clones are kept and a portion is missing. Recorded here are under 90,000 clones; the top ten clones represent roughly 13%. Sequences were obtained from PBMCs. The receptors originated from a man in his forties or fifties in good health and CMV-seropositive.

The V and J genes are TRBV7-8 and TRBJ1-2; 7 nucleotides agree with TRBD1. The J segment lost 0 bases and the V segment lost 4 bases, leaving 11 bases of the junction unmatched. CDR1 and CDR2 (germline): SGHVS, FQNEAQ. CDR3 length: 17 amino acids. The CDR3 nucleotides are TGTGCCAGCAGCTCACGGGCCCAGGGACAGACTAACTATGGCTACACCTTC. Protein sequence: CASSSRAQGQTNYGYTF.

The rearrangement uses TRBV19 and TRBJ2-5; D perhaps matches TRBD1 (6 bases). This CDR3 comprises 12 residues. Germline V CDR1 and CDR2: LNHDA, SQIVND (reference sequence). The V and J ends lost 5 bases and 3 bases respectively, with 7 bases between them. The CDR3 sequence: CASSAGEETQYF. The DNA of the CDR3 is TGTGCCAGTAGTGCAGGGGAAGAGACCCAGTACTTC. The whole variable domain, filled in from reference TRBV19 and TRBJ2-5, reads DGGITQSPKYLFRKEGQNVTLSCEQNLNHDAMYWYRQDPGQGLRLIYYSQIVNDFQKGDIAEGYSVSREKKESFPLTVTSAQKNPTAFYLCASSAGEETQYFGPGTRLLVL.

The J gene is TRBJ1-2, the V gene TRBV7-6; 10 bases match TRBD1. The CDR3 length is 14 residues. Germline values: CDR1 SGHVS, CDR2 FNYEAQ. The V and J ends lost 6 bases and 8 bases, in that order; junction bases with no gene match: 9. The CDR3 DNA reads as TGTGCCAGCAGTCGTACGGGACAGGGGATAGGCTACACCTTC. Encoded protein: CASSRTGQGIGYTF.

The chain is built from TRBV30 and TRBJ2-1; possibly TRBD1 for D (6 bases). Between the trimmed V and J ends, which lost 3 bases and 5 bases, there was a span of 11 bases. Germline V gene lookup returns CDR1 GTSNPN and CDR2 SVGIG (reference sequence). This CDR3 has 13 residues. This CDR3 is CAWRRGSNNEQFF. CDR3 DNA: TGTGCCTGGAGAAGGGGGTCCAACAATGAGCAGTTCTTC.

The chain has TRBV7-2 and TRBJ2-2; weak D call: TRBD1 (6 bases). Per germline, CDR1 SGHTA and CDR2 FQGNSA. V dropped 8 bases and J dropped 0 bases, with 19 bases sitting between them. The CDR3 covers 17 residues. The CDR3: CASCPPPGHSNTGELFF. For the CDR3, the DNA is TGTGCCAGCTGCCCACCGCCGGGACATTCGAACACCGGGGAGCTGTTTTTT.

This chain connects TRBV9 to TRBJ1-4; 7 bases line up with TRBD1. Germline loops: CDR1 SGDLS, CDR2 YYNGEE. The junction had 2 bases not matched to a gene; V was cut back by 0 bases and J by 3 bases. This CDR3 contains 15 residues. The CDR3, as DNA: TGTGCCAGCAGCGTAGGGGGGACAGCTAATGAAAAACTGTTTTTT. As protein: CASSVGGTANEKLFF.

The DNA of the CDR3 is TGTGCCAGCAGCTCACAGTCGAACACTGAAGCTTTCTTT. Protein sequence: CASSSQSNTEAFF. This chain links TRBV11-3 with TRBJ1-1; the D is unclear. The CDR3 loop spans 13 amino acids. The germline V gene has CDR1 SGHNT and CDR2 YENEEA. V lost 4 bases and J 1 base, leaving 7 bases between the germline ends.

The rearrangement joins TRBV7-2 to TRBJ1-2; possible D gene TRBD1, 5 bases. V lost 2 bases to trimming and J lost 4 bases, with 11 bases between them. The germline V gene encodes CDR1 SGHTA and CDR2 FQGNSA. This CDR3 has 14 amino acids. CDR3 in amino acids: CASSLLRETYGYTF. The CDR3, as DNA: TGTGCCAGCAGCTTACTCAGGGAAACCTATGGCTACACCTTC.

V is TRBV5-8 and J is TRBJ1-1; D ambiguous. This CDR3 is built from 13 residues. Deletions cut 5 bases from V and 7 bases from J, with 15 bases between. Germline values: CDR1 SGHTS, CDR2 YDEGEE. DNA for the CDR3: TGTGCCAGCAGAAACACGAATTTTAATGAAGCTTTCTTT. Translated: CASRNTNFNEAFF. The complete variable domain, with remaining parts taken from reference TRBV5-8 and TRBJ1-1, reads EAGVTQSPTHLIKTRGQQATLRCSPISGHTSVYWYQQALGLGLQFLLWYDEGEERNRGNFPPRFSGRQFPNYSSELNVNALELEDSALYLCASRNTNFNEAFFGQGTRLTVV.

This chain connects TRBV4-1 to TRBJ2-1; TRBD2 aligns across 10 bases. Unmatched junction bases numbered 8, after V lost 2 bases and J lost 7 bases. The CDR3 runs to 16 residues. The V gene's germline CDR1 is MGHRA and CDR2 YSYEKL. The CDR3 protein is CASSQLRTSGRNEQFF. CDR3 coding DNA: TGCGCCAGCAGCCAACTTAGGACTAGCGGAAGGAATGAGCAGTTCTTC.

The chain joins TRBV10-1 to TRBJ2-1; the D gene is possibly TRBD2 (5 bases). Germline V CDR1 and CDR2: WNHNN, SYGVQD (reference sequence). The CDR3 spans 11 residues. Trimming took off 5 bases at V and 7 bases at J, with 6 bases between the two ends. CDR3 sequence reads: CASSRGNEQFF. The CDR3, as DNA: TGCGCCAGCAGTAGAGGGAATGAGCAGTTCTTC.

The chain joins TRBV27 to TRBJ2-2; D is possibly TRBD1 (5 bases). The V gene lost 11 bases and the J gene lost 7 bases, with 14 bases spanning the gap. The CDR3 length is 12 residues. Germline V gene data show CDR1 as MNHEY and CDR2 as SMNVEV (reference sequence). The CDR3 loop is CAASGFDGELFF. The CDR3 DNA is TGTGCCGCATCAGGGTTTGACGGGGAGCTGTTTTTT.

The V gene is TRBV7-2, the J gene TRBJ1-5; 7 bases align to TRBD1. Germline V CDR1 and CDR2: SGHTA, FQGNSA. The trim removed 3 bases at V and 8 bases at J, leaving 19 bases unmatched. CDR3 size: 18 residues. The CDR3, as DNA: TGTGCCAGCAGCTTCACTTCAGGGGGATCCTATATTGTGGAGCCCCAGCATTTT. It specifies CASSFTSGGSYIVEPQHF.

The CDR3, as DNA: TGTGCCAGCAGTTTTAGGACTAGCAAGGAGGTGCCCCAGTACTTC. It codes for CASSFRTSKEVPQYF. The V gene is TRBV6-1, the J gene TRBJ2-5, with TRBD2 identical over 8 bases. CDR3 length equals 15 residues. The germline V gene has CDR1 MNHNS and CDR2 SASEGT. Germline trimming cut 5 bases from V and 9 bases from J; bases unmatched to any gene: 14.

The J gene is TRBJ1-5, the V gene TRBV4-1, with 10 bases aligning to TRBD1. The CDR3 has 15 amino acids. In germline, CDR1 is MGHRA, CDR2 YSYEKL. J lost 7 bases, V lost 0 bases, and 3 bases had no gene match. The chain's CDR3 is CASSQEGQGGQPQHF. CDR3 sequence (DNA): TGCGCCAGCAGCCAAGAAGGACAGGGGGGACAGCCCCAGCATTTT.

This chain joins TRBV5-1 and TRBJ2-1, with a weak D call TRBD1 (5 bases). In germline, CDR1 is SGHRS, CDR2 YFSETQ. The V and J ends lost 4 bases and 8 bases respectively, with 13 bases between them. The CDR3 covers 13 residues. CDR3 loop: CASSASRADEQFF. As DNA, the CDR3 is TGCGCCAGCAGCGCTTCCAGGGCCGATGAGCAGTTCTTC.

The chain combines TRBV6-1 with TRBJ2-1, with 7 bases lining up with TRBD1. Per the germline V gene, CDR1 is MNHNS and CDR2 is SASEGT. The length of the CDR3 is 18 residues. Losses at the gene ends were 2 bases for V and 6 bases for J; bases not matched to a gene: 16. The CDR3 DNA reads TGTGCCAGCAGTGAAAGACAGGGACCAAAAACCCCACCCAATGAGCAGTTCTTC. It is translated as CASSERQGPKTPPNEQFF.

The chain carries TRBV5-4 and TRBJ2-7; perhaps TRBD2 as D (5 bases). Germline V CDR1 and CDR2: SGHNT, YYREEE (reference sequence). This CDR3 contains 13 residues. V gave up 0 bases and J gave up 3 bases, with 7 bases separating them. CDR3 loop: CASSLGRDYEQYF. CDR3 coding DNA: TGTGCCAGCAGCTTGGGACGGGACTACGAGCAGTACTTC.

The genes are TRBV10-3 and TRBJ1-2, with TRBD1 matching over 7 bases. Germline V gene sequence: CDR1 ENHRY, CDR2 SYGVKD. The CDR3 contains 13 residues. V lost 7 bases to trimming and J lost 2 bases; unmatched junction nucleotides: 4. CDR3 loop: CAITPGQNYGYTF. Written as DNA, the CDR3 is TGTGCCATCACCCCGGGACAGAACTATGGCTACACCTTC.

The chain couples TRBV5-1 to TRBJ1-1; TRBD1 matches at 8 bases. V trimming: 5 bases; J trimming: 4 bases; junction bases outside the gene matches: 7. The CDR3 is 14 residues long. Germline lookup yields CDR1 SGHRS and CDR2 YFSETQ. The CDR3 spells CASRPITGGTEAFF. Here the CDR3 DNA reads TGCGCCAGCAGGCCAATTACAGGGGGCACTGAAGCTTTCTTT. The whole variable domain, remainder taken from reference TRBV5-1 and TRBJ1-1, is KAGVTQTPRYLIKTRGQQVTLSCSPISGHRSVSWYQQTPGQGLQFLFEYFSETQRNKGNFPGRFSGRQFSNSRSEMNVSTLELGDSALYLCASRPITGGTEAFFGQGTRLTVV.